Listed below are T cell receptor beta chains from one sample, sequenced in a study of blood T cells in healthy people across ages. TCRdb reanalysed the 5' RACE reads using MiXCR and keeps one entry per CDR3 protein. The data hold some 1.5 million distinct CDR3 sequences, with 28% observed a single time. Sequenced: blood. Every receptor here comes from a woman aged 25-40 years in good health. The CDR3 runs from the conserved cysteine through the conserved F or W. Each record gives: D gene, V gene, clone size, J gene, CDR3 protein, CDR3 DNA. A D gene is named only where the DNA matches it firmly. The size of a clone is reported for some rows only, either as once, few or many, or as a class for expanded clones.

d_call: .; v_call: TRBV18; clone_size: .; j_call: TRBJ2-3; cdr3_aa: CASSPSSESDTQYF; cdr3_nt: TGTGCCAGCTCCCCTTCCAGTGAGTCAGATACGCAGTATTTT
d_call: TRBD1; v_call: TRBV11-2; clone_size: few; j_call: TRBJ2-2; cdr3_aa: CASSRDRGLTGELFF; cdr3_nt: TGTGCCAGCAGCCGGGACAGGGGGTTGACTGGGGAGCTGTTTTTT
d_call: TRBD2; v_call: TRBV28; clone_size: .; j_call: TRBJ2-1; cdr3_aa: CASSLVGLAGGDEQFF; cdr3_nt: TGTGCCAGCAGTTTGGTGGGACTAGCGGGGGGAGATGAGCAGTTCTTC
d_call: TRBD2; v_call: TRBV5-1; clone_size: many; j_call: TRBJ2-1; cdr3_aa: CASSFGRDGREQFF; cdr3_nt: TGCGCCAGCAGCTTCGGGAGGGATGGCCGTGAGCAGTTCTTC
d_call: .; v_call: TRBV5-1; clone_size: few; j_call: TRBJ1-3; cdr3_aa: CASSLDGTYGNTIYF; cdr3_nt: TGCGCCAGCAGCTTGGATGGTACCTATGGAAACACCATATATTTT
d_call: .; v_call: TRBV5-1; clone_size: .; j_call: TRBJ2-7; cdr3_aa: CASSLVPGVGEQYF; cdr3_nt: TGCGCCAGCAGCTTGGTGCCAGGGGTTGGCGAGCAGTACTTC
d_call: TRBD2; v_call: TRBV10-2; clone_size: .; j_call: TRBJ2-5; cdr3_aa: CASSEFERGKREQYF; cdr3_nt: TGCGCCAGCAGTGAGTTCGAGCGGGGGAAACGGGAGCAGTACTTC
d_call: .; v_call: TRBV12-5; clone_size: .; j_call: TRBJ1-5; cdr3_aa: CASGLVWVGSNQPQHF; cdr3_nt: TGTGCTAGTGGTTTGGTTTGGGTAGGGAGTAATCAGCCCCAGCATTTT
d_call: .; v_call: TRBV20-1; clone_size: .; j_call: TRBJ1-2; cdr3_aa: CSARDHRVGYTF; cdr3_nt: TGCAGTGCTAGAGACCACAGGGTCGGCTACACCTTC
d_call: .; v_call: TRBV18; clone_size: .; j_call: TRBJ2-1; cdr3_aa: CASSPDRWGLGNEQFF; cdr3_nt: TGTGCCAGCTCTCCGGACCGGTGGGGGTTGGGCAATGAGCAGTTCTTC
d_call: TRBD1; v_call: TRBV20-1; clone_size: many; j_call: TRBJ1-2; cdr3_aa: CSARQSSRQGVSYGYTF; cdr3_nt: TGCAGTGCTAGACAATCTTCCAGACAGGGCGTATCCTATGGCTACACCTTC
d_call: TRBD2; v_call: TRBV12-3/TRBV12-4; clone_size: few; j_call: TRBJ2-7; cdr3_aa: CAGSPGTTKQYF; cdr3_nt: TGTGCCGGCAGTCCTGGGACTACGAAGCAGTACTTC
d_call: .; v_call: TRBV20-1; clone_size: many; j_call: TRBJ2-4; cdr3_aa: CSASPDSPAKNIQYF; cdr3_nt: TGCAGTGCTAGCCCGGACTCCCCAGCCAAAAACATTCAGTACTTC
d_call: TRBD2; v_call: TRBV9; clone_size: .; j_call: TRBJ2-7; cdr3_aa: CASSPSGGHGYEQYF; cdr3_nt: TGTGCCAGCAGCCCAAGCGGGGGGCATGGGTACGAGCAGTACTTC
d_call: .; v_call: TRBV30; clone_size: .; j_call: TRBJ1-2; cdr3_aa: CACLGRPIPLYGYTF; cdr3_nt: TGTGCCTGCTTGGGACGGCCGATTCCACTCTATGGCTACACCTTC
d_call: .; v_call: TRBV12-3/TRBV12-4; clone_size: .; j_call: TRBJ1-1; cdr3_aa: CASIRGLRNTEAFF; cdr3_nt: TGTGCCAGCATTCGGGGGCTTAGGAACACTGAAGCTTTCTTT
d_call: .; v_call: TRBV6-1; clone_size: few; j_call: TRBJ1-2; cdr3_aa: CASTERQGGPYGYTF; cdr3_nt: TGTGCCAGCACTGAAAGGCAGGGAGGACCCTATGGCTACACCTTC
d_call: .; v_call: TRBV4-1; clone_size: few; j_call: TRBJ2-1; cdr3_aa: CASSQERIRSSYNEQFF; cdr3_nt: TGCGCCAGCAGCCAAGAAAGAATCAGGTCATCCTACAATGAGCAGTTCTTC
d_call: .; v_call: TRBV21-1; clone_size: many; j_call: TRBJ2-7; cdr3_aa: CASSKDRGHEQYF; cdr3_nt: TGTGCCAGCAGCAAGGACAGGGGACACGAGCAGTACTTC
d_call: .; v_call: TRBV15; clone_size: .; j_call: TRBJ1-4; cdr3_aa: CATSRDVGQGNEKLFF; cdr3_nt: TGTGCCACCAGCAGAGATGTCGGCCAGGGGAATGAAAAACTGTTTTTT
d_call: TRBD2; v_call: TRBV3-1; clone_size: few; j_call: TRBJ2-7; cdr3_aa: CASSQPSGPRDQYF; cdr3_nt: TGTGCCAGCAGCCAACCTAGCGGCCCTAGGGATCAGTACTTC
d_call: TRBD1; v_call: TRBV7-9; clone_size: few; j_call: TRBJ2-3; cdr3_aa: CASSTGQNTQYF; cdr3_nt: TGTGCCAGCAGCACGGGACAGAATACGCAGTATTTT
d_call: .; v_call: TRBV20-1; clone_size: .; j_call: TRBJ2-4; cdr3_aa: CSAPSGVLGAKNIQHF; cdr3_nt: TGCAGTGCTCCCTCGGGCGTGTTAGGCGCCAAAAACATTCAGCACTTC
d_call: .; v_call: TRBV5-1; clone_size: .; j_call: TRBJ2-5; cdr3_aa: CASSLSGTGLWETQYF; cdr3_nt: TGCGCCAGCAGCTTGTCTGGGACTGGCCTGTGGGAGACCCAGTACTTC
d_call: .; v_call: TRBV2; clone_size: few; j_call: TRBJ2-5; cdr3_aa: CASSEGIGTEETQYF; cdr3_nt: TGTGCCAGCAGTGAAGGTATAGGGACGGAAGAGACCCAGTACTTC
d_call: TRBD1; v_call: TRBV5-1; clone_size: .; j_call: TRBJ2-5; cdr3_aa: CASSLGGQGRGETQYF; cdr3_nt: TGCGCCAGCAGCTTGGGCGGACAGGGAAGGGGAGAGACCCAGTACTTC
d_call: .; v_call: TRBV20-1; clone_size: many; j_call: TRBJ2-7; cdr3_aa: CSAPGASGLTYEQYF; cdr3_nt: TGCAGTGCTCCAGGGGCGAGCGGGCTTACCTACGAGCAGTACTTC
d_call: TRBD2; v_call: TRBV19; clone_size: .; j_call: TRBJ2-1; cdr3_aa: CASSMGPSGSNEQFF; cdr3_nt: TGTGCCAGTAGTATGGGTCCGAGCGGGAGTAATGAGCAGTTCTTC
d_call: TRBD1; v_call: TRBV5-6; clone_size: .; j_call: TRBJ2-3; cdr3_aa: CASSITGGNLWDTQYF; cdr3_nt: TGTGCCAGCAGCATTACAGGGGGGAATCTATGGGATACGCAGTATTTT
d_call: .; v_call: TRBV6-2/TRBV6-3; clone_size: many; j_call: TRBJ2-5; cdr3_aa: CASSYGLFGETQYF; cdr3_nt: TGTGCCAGCAGTTACGGGCTGTTCGGGGAGACCCAGTACTTC
d_call: .; v_call: TRBV5-4; clone_size: .; j_call: TRBJ2-3; cdr3_aa: CASSLAEYRGTDTQYF; cdr3_nt: TGTGCCAGCAGCTTGGCCGAGTATAGAGGCACAGATACGCAGTATTTT
d_call: TRBD2; v_call: TRBV20-1; clone_size: few; j_call: TRBJ2-7; cdr3_aa: CSARRASGNDEQYF; cdr3_nt: TGCAGTGCCCGAAGGGCTAGCGGGAACGACGAGCAGTACTTC
d_call: .; v_call: TRBV10-3; clone_size: .; j_call: TRBJ2-3; cdr3_aa: CATGQGGGTDTQYF; cdr3_nt: TGTGCCACCGGACAGGGAGGGGGCACAGATACGCAGTATTTT
d_call: .; v_call: TRBV2; clone_size: many; j_call: TRBJ2-5; cdr3_aa: CASSEGGAVETQYF; cdr3_nt: TGTGCCAGCAGTGAAGGTGGGGCCGTCGAGACCCAGTACTTC
d_call: .; v_call: TRBV6-1; clone_size: few; j_call: TRBJ2-1; cdr3_aa: CASSDNTYNEQFF; cdr3_nt: TGTGCCAGCAGTGATAACACGTACAATGAGCAGTTCTTC
d_call: .; v_call: TRBV20-1; clone_size: few; j_call: TRBJ2-2; cdr3_aa: CSAQPGNLDSGELFF; cdr3_nt: TGCAGTGCTCAACCAGGGAACCTGGATAGCGGGGAGCTGTTTTTT
d_call: TRBD2; v_call: TRBV30; clone_size: .; j_call: TRBJ2-1; cdr3_aa: CAWRTGLKVDEQFF; cdr3_nt: TGTGCCTGGAGAACGGGACTAAAGGTGGATGAGCAGTTCTTC
d_call: .; v_call: TRBV10-2; clone_size: few; j_call: TRBJ2-2; cdr3_aa: CASSVRGNTGELFF; cdr3_nt: TGCGCCAGCAGTGTTAGGGGGAACACCGGGGAGCTGTTTTTT
d_call: .; v_call: TRBV7-9; clone_size: .; j_call: TRBJ2-2; cdr3_aa: CASSPTYPNTGELFF; cdr3_nt: TGTGCCAGCAGCCCTACATACCCGAACACCGGGGAGCTGTTTTTT
d_call: .; v_call: TRBV7-9; clone_size: .; j_call: TRBJ1-1; cdr3_aa: CASSLKPGPNTEAFF; cdr3_nt: TGTGCCAGCAGCTTAAAGCCCGGTCCGAACACTGAAGCTTTCTTT
d_call: TRBD2; v_call: TRBV7-2; clone_size: .; j_call: TRBJ2-1; cdr3_aa: CASTIRGGAHNEQFF; cdr3_nt: TGTGCCAGCACCATTCGCGGGGGGGCCCACAATGAGCAGTTCTTC
d_call: TRBD1; v_call: TRBV12-3/TRBV12-4; clone_size: .; j_call: TRBJ1-2; cdr3_aa: CASSLRDLGTGGYTF; cdr3_nt: TGTGCCAGCAGTCTCCGGGACCTGGGGACAGGGGGCTACACCTTC
d_call: .; v_call: TRBV28; clone_size: .; j_call: TRBJ2-2; cdr3_aa: CASSPRITGELFF; cdr3_nt: TGTGCCAGCAGCCCACGGATTACCGGGGAGCTGTTTTTT
d_call: TRBD1; v_call: TRBV4-3; clone_size: many; j_call: TRBJ1-2; cdr3_aa: CASSQGHGTGYGYTF; cdr3_nt: TGCGCCAGCAGCCAGGGCCACGGGACAGGCTATGGCTACACCTTC
d_call: .; v_call: TRBV7-2; clone_size: many; j_call: TRBJ2-7; cdr3_aa: CATTARGDPYEQYF; cdr3_nt: TGTGCTACAACGGCGAGAGGGGACCCCTACGAGCAGTACTTC
d_call: .; v_call: TRBV12-3/TRBV12-4; clone_size: few; j_call: TRBJ1-1; cdr3_aa: CASSLRVGGAFF; cdr3_nt: TGTGCCAGCAGTTTACGGGTTGGGGGAGCTTTCTTT
d_call: TRBD2; v_call: TRBV20-1; clone_size: many; j_call: TRBJ2-7; cdr3_aa: CSARGLAGASYEQYF; cdr3_nt: TGCAGTGCTAGAGGACTAGCGGGAGCTTCTTACGAGCAGTACTTC
d_call: .; v_call: TRBV29-1; clone_size: many; j_call: TRBJ2-6; cdr3_aa: CSVEVGALVSGANVLTF; cdr3_nt: TGCAGCGTTGAAGTGGGGGCGTTGGTCTCTGGGGCCAACGTCCTGACTTTC
d_call: .; v_call: TRBV7-2; clone_size: many; j_call: TRBJ2-7; cdr3_aa: CASSQMAGSYEQYF; cdr3_nt: TGTGCCAGCAGCCAGATGGCCGGCTCCTACGAGCAGTACTTC
d_call: .; v_call: TRBV4-1; clone_size: few; j_call: TRBJ2-7; cdr3_aa: CASSQGNLHEQYF; cdr3_nt: TGCGCCAGCAGCCAAGGTAACCTTCACGAGCAGTACTTC
d_call: TRBD1; v_call: TRBV6-5; clone_size: few; j_call: TRBJ2-1; cdr3_aa: CASRHFGAGGRNEQFF; cdr3_nt: TGTGCCAGTAGGCATTTTGGGGCAGGGGGTCGGAATGAGCAGTTCTTC
d_call: .; v_call: TRBV12-3/TRBV12-4; clone_size: .; j_call: TRBJ2-7; cdr3_aa: CASSPKGNEQYF; cdr3_nt: TGTGCCAGCAGCCCGAAAGGGAACGAGCAGTACTTC
d_call: .; v_call: TRBV10-2; clone_size: .; j_call: TRBJ2-2; cdr3_aa: CASSPRTPAGELFF; cdr3_nt: TGCGCCAGCAGCCCTAGGACCCCCGCCGGGGAGCTGTTTTTT
d_call: .; v_call: TRBV29-1; clone_size: .; j_call: TRBJ2-3; cdr3_aa: CSGRRGPDTQYF; cdr3_nt: TGCAGCGGCCGGCGGGGGCCAGATACGCAGTATTTT
d_call: .; v_call: TRBV4-2; clone_size: few; j_call: TRBJ2-3; cdr3_aa: CASSQEMGGTDTQYF; cdr3_nt: TGTGCCAGCAGCCAAGAGATGGGGGGCACAGATACGCAGTATTTT